This entry describes one T cell receptor beta chain. Its antigen is not yet known. Base qualities are missing; no much larger clone stands one base away. The data belong to a study of shared clonotypes between healthy human individuals (dated by TCRdb to between 2020 and 2021). For the study in its entirety: Two women and three men aged 18 to 49 years were included in the cohort. For each donor, three plates each were used for CD4 naive and CD4 memory, two plates were used for CD8 naive, and one plate was used for CD8 memory. The study deeply sequenced blood TCR repertoires of about 5 healthy adults to estimate repertoire size and the extent of clonotype sharing between individuals. Libraries were prepared and TCR repertoires were sequenced by different laboratories using diverse techniques, in order to increase sequencing depth and limit assay-specific biases. Each donor's leukapheresis produced roughly between roughly 0.85 and 9.5 billion PBMCs.

Using the deep immunoSEQ assay, multiplex PCR amplified TCR CDR3 regions from genomic DNA. Extracted genomic DNA from each cell subset was spread evenly across all wells of several immunoSEQ 96-well plates, with each plate serving as a replicate. For sorted subsets, each replicate PCR was loaded with 200 to 250 ng genomic DNA, equivalent to 30,000 or so T cell genomes. Purified libraries were quantified with a Qubit 3.0 fluorometer, sized on a Bioanalyzer 2100, and re-quantified with the KAPA Library Quantification kit. Every immunoSEQ 96-well plate was sequenced on a dedicated single-read 150-cycle Illumina NextSeq 550 flow cell. Concerning the study's data processing: Because the immunoSEQ output held only junctional sequences and lacked quality scores, the filtering could not match the filtering applied to full-length reads. Sequences were annotated with PyIR, a Python wrapper for IgBLAST v1.9, and V/J genes and CDR3 were assigned using IMGT germline references. Any read was removed if the V/J assignment was weak (E-value above 1e-6), the CDR3 was missing, or the read contained stop codons, out-of-frame junctions, or ambiguous translated residues. V3J clonotypes were defined as sequences sharing an identical inferred V gene, J gene, and CDR3 amino acid sequence. The percentage overlap between two repertoires was calculated by dividing the number of shared unique clonotypes by the size of the smaller repertoire. Richness of each repertoire was evaluated using RTK rarefaction, the Chao1 estimator, and Recon v2.1 estimates of unobserved clonotypes. OLGA was used to compute generation probabilities for all TCRbeta clonotypes that the gDNA method yielded from a handful of donors. The table comes from immuneACCESS by way of TCRdb, which keeps in-frame sequences with V and J called. Part of the clones is missing from these tables; in studies checked, under half for an unresolved V gene and the rest for unknown reasons. That table is the source of V, J and clone size, and D and trimming were worked out from the DNA. Here the sample has roughly 2 million clones; 85% to 95% occur a single time. Around 1.1% of the sample is taken by the ten largest.

For the CD8 naive samples, CD45RO-negative cells were positively selected for CCR7, yielding a CD45RA+CCR7+ population from which TemRA cells were excluded. The donors were healthy, HIV-negative adults with no recently reported acute infections or vaccinations. Every donor was a Caucasian adult living in Nashville, Tennessee, USA. Blood was obtained by leukapheresis, after which PBMCs were separated by Ficoll-Histopaque density gradient centrifugation and cryopreserved in liquid nitrogen vapor phase. Analytical flow cytometry was used to check the purity and quantity of each magnetically sorted T cell population. Each sorted fraction had its genomic DNA isolated and then quantified by UV absorbance on a Nanodrop 2000c. Beyond this particular receptor, the publication reports: Clonotypes shared by all four sorted-subset donors showed higher generation probabilities than non-shared clonotypes. Rarefaction of sorted-subset datasets indicated incomplete sequencing despite the large sequencing depth. Based on pairwise subsampling, the degree of clonotype sharing among donors was expected to be affected by sequencing depth. Sampling was limited to blood, and TCR repertoires in tissue likely differ from TCR repertoires in blood. The small number of donors limited the genetic and exposure-history diversity represented. Naive subsets generally had larger estimated clonotype richness than memory subsets did. Sharing across several donors was observed for roughly 5.4% of naive CD4, around 3.5% of naive CD8, 2% to 2.5% of memory CD4, and about 0.4% of memory CD8 clonotypes.

Including cysteine and phenylalanine, the CDR3 has 13 amino acids. The retained sequence is limited to the CDR3, 39 bases, with the frame set at the first base. The germline V gene supplies CDR1 SQVTM and CDR2 ANQGSEA. V and J lose 2 bases and 0 bases, and a span of 7 bases separates them. The chain couples TRBV29-1 to TRBJ1-2; the D gene is not confidently resolved. The specimen sequenced was naive CD8+ T cells sorted from blood. The cell subset or site label for this specimen denotes: CD45RA+CCR7+. The receptor's source is a man aged 18 to 35 in good health. The DNA sequence reads TGCAGCGTTGAACAAGTAGCTAACTATGGCTACACCTTC. It specifies CSVEQVANYGYTF.